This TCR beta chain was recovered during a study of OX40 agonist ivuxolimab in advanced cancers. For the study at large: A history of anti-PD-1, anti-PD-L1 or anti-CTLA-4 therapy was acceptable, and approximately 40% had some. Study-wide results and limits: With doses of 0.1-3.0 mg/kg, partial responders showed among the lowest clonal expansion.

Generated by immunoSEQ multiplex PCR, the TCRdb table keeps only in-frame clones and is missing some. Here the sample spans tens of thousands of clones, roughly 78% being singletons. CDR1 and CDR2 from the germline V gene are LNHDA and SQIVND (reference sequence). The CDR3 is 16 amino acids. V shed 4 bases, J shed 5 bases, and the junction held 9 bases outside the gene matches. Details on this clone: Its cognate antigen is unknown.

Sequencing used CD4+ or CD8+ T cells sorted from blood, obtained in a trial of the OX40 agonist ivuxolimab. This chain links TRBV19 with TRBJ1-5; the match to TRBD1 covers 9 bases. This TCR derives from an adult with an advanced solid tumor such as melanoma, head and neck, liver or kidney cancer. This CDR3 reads CASSKYRQGEHQPQHF. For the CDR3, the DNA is TGTGCCAGTAGTAAATATAGACAGGGGGAGCATCAGCCCCAGCATTTT.